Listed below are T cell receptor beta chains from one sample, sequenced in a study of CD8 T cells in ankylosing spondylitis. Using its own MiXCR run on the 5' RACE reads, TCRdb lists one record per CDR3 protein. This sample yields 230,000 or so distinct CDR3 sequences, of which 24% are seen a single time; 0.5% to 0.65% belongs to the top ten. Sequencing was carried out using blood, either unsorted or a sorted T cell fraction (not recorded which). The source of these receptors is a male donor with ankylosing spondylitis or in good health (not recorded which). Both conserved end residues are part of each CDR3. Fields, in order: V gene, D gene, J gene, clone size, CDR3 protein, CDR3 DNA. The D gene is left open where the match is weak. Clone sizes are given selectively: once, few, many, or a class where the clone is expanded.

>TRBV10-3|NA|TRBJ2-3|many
CAIKGASTDTQYF
TGTGCCATCAAAGGAGCTAGCACAGATACGCAGTATTTT
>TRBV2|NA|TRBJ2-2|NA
CASSPDGLGNTGELFF
TGTGCCAGCAGTCCGGACGGACTGGGAAACACCGGGGAGCTGTTTTTT
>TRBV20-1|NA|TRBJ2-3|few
CSAGATGTQYF
TGCAGTGCCGGGGCCACCGGTACGCAGTATTTT
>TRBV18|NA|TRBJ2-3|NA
CASSPPDEGTDTQYF
TGTGCCAGCTCACCACCGGATGAGGGGACAGATACGCAGTATTTT
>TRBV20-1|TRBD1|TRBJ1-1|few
CSDFEGAAEAFF
TGCAGCGATTTTGAGGGGGCCGCTGAAGCTTTCTTT
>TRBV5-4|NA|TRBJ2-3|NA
CASRPFPGPPSSDTQYF
TGTGCCAGCAGGCCCTTTCCGGGCCCACCCAGTTCGGATACGCAGTATTTT
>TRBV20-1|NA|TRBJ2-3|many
CSAEGRRTDTQYF
TGCAGTGCTGAAGGCCGACGAACAGATACGCAGTATTTT
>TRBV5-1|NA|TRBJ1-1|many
CASSPQGLGAEHEAFF
TGCGCCAGCAGCCCTCAGGGCCTGGGGGCCGAACATGAAGCTTTCTTT
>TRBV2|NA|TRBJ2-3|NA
CASSEEGGHTDTQYF
TGTGCCAGCAGTGAAGAGGGCGGCCACACAGATACGCAGTATTTT
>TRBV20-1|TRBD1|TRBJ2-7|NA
CSARDRPGGYEQYF
TGCAGTGCTAGAGATCGGCCAGGGGGTTATGAGCAGTACTTC
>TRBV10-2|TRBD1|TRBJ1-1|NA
CASTPDRGKEAFF
TGCGCCAGCACCCCGGACAGGGGTAAAGAAGCTTTCTTT
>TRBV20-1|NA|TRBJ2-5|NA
CSARWGLARIETQYF
TGCAGTGCTAGATGGGGGCTAGCGAGAATCGAGACCCAGTACTTC
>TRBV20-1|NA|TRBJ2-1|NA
CSASLALSSSYNEQFF
TGCAGTGCTAGTCTGGCTCTATCGAGCTCCTACAATGAGCAGTTCTTC
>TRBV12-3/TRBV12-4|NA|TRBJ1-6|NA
CASRGETNSPLHF
TGTGCCAGCCGAGGGGAGACTAATTCACCCCTCCACTTT
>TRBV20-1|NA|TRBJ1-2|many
CSARDGGANYGYTF
TGCAGTGCTAGAGATGGGGGGGCTAACTATGGCTACACCTTC
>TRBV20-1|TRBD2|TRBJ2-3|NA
CSGSLGGGITDTQYF
TGCAGTGGATCTCTCGGGGGAGGGATCACAGATACGCAGTATTTT
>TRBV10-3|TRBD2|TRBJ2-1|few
CAISESPSGGSSYNEQFF
TGTGCCATCAGTGAGTCTCCTAGCGGGGGGAGCTCCTACAATGAGCAGTTCTTC
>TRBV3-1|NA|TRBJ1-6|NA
CASSQDPGAYNSPLHF
TGTGCCAGCAGCCAAGATCCGGGGGCATATAATTCACCCCTCCACTTT
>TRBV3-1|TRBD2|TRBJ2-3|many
CASSLSGASGEGLDTQYF
TGTGCCAGCAGCCTTTCCGGGGCTAGCGGGGAAGGGCTCGATACGCAGTATTTT
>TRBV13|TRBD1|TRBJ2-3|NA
CASSPGQGKVDTQYF
TGTGCCAGCAGCCCCGGACAGGGAAAGGTCGATACGCAGTATTTT
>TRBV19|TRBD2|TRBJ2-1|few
CASSIVGSGGLNEQFF
TGTGCCAGTAGTATAGTGGGTAGCGGGGGGTTGAATGAGCAGTTCTTC
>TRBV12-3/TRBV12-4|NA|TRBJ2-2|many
CASSFRQGYTGELFF
TGTGCCAGCAGTTTTCGTCAGGGATACACCGGGGAGCTGTTTTTT
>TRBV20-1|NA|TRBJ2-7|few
CSAPNRGPSYEQYF
TGCAGTGCTCCCAACCGGGGGCCCTCCTACGAGCAGTACTTC
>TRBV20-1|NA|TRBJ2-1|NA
CSAPSSTANNEQFF
TGCAGTGCCCCCTCTAGTACGGCGAACAATGAGCAGTTCTTC
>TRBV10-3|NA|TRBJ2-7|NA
CAIKGGELSYEQYF
TGTGCCATCAAGGGCGGGGAGCTATCCTACGAGCAGTACTTC
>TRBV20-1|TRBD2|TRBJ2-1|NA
CSARDGLAGAEQFF
TGCAGTGCTAGAGATGGCCTAGCGGGGGCTGAGCAGTTCTTC
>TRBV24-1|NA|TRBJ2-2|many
CATSEWGTDGELFF
TGTGCCACCAGTGAGTGGGGCACGGACGGGGAGCTGTTTTTT
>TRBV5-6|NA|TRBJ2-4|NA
CASSPGTGDAKNIQYF
TGTGCCAGCAGTCCCGGGACGGGGGACGCCAAAAACATTCAGTACTTC
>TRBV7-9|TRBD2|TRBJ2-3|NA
CASTPSGGTDTQYF
TGTGCCAGCACCCCTAGCGGGGGTACAGATACGCAGTATTTT